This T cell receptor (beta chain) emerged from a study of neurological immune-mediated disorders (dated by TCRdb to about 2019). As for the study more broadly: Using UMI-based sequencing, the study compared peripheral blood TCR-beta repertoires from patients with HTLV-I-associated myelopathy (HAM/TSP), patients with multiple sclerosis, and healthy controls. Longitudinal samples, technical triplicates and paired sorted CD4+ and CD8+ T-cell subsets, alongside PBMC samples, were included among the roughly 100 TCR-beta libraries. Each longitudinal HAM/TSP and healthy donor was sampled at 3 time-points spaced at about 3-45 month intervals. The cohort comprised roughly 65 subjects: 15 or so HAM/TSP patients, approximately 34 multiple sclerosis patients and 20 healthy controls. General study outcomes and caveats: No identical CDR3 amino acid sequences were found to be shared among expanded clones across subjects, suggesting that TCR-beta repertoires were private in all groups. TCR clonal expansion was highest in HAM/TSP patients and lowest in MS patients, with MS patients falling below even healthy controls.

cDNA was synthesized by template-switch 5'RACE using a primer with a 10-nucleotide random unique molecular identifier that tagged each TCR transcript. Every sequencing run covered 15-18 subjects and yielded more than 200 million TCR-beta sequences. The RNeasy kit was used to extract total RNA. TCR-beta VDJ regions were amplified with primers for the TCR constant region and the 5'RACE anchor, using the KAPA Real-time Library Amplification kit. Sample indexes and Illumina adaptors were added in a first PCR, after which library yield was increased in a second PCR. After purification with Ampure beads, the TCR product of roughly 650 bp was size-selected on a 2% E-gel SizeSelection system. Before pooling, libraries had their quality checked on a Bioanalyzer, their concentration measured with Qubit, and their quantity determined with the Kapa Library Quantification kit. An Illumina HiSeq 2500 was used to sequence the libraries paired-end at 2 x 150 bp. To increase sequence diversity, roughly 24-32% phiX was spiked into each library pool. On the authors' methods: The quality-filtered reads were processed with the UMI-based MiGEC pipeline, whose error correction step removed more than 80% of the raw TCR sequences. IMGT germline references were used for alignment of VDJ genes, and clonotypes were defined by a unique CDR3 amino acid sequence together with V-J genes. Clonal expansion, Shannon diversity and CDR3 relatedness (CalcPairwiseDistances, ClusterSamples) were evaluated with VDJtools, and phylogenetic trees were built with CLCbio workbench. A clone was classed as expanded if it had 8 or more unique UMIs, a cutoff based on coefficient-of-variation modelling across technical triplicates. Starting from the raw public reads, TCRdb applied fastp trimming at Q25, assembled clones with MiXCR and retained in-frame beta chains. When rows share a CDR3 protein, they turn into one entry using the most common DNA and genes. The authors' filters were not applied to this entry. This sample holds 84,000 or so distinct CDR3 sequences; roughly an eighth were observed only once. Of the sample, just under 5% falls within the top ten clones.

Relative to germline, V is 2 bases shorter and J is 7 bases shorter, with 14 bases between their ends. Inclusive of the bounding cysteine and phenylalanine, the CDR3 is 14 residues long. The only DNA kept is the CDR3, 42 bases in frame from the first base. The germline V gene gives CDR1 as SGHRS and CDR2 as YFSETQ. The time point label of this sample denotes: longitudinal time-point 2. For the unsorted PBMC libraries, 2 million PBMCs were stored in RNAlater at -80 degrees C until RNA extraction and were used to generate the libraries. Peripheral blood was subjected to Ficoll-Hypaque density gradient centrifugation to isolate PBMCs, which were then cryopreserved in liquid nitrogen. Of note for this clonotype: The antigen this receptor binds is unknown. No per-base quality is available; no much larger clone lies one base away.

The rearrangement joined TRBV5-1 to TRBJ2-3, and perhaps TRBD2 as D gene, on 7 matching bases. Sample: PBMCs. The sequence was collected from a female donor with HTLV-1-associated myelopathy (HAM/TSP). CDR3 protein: CASSLGGAANTQYF. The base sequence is TGCGCCAGCAGCTTAGGGGGGGCAGCAAATACGCAGTATTTT.